The clone carrying this T cell receptor beta chain was counted at least ten times. As yet, its antigen is unknown. V lost 1 base and J lost 1, with 2 bases in between. Germline CDR1 reads SGHKS; CDR2 reads YYEKEE (reference sequence). This CDR3 is 12 amino acids long. This record comes from a study of CD8 T cells in ankylosing spondylitis. Findings of the study overall: Past research had described some motif variants in reactive arthritis synovial fluid and blood.

It was by quantitative 5'-RACE with molecular barcodes that TCR beta libraries were made. From the 5' RACE reads, TCRdb called clonotypes with MiXCR, one entry per CDR3 protein. Here the sample spans some 200,000 distinct CDR3 sequences, roughly 13% being singletons. Sequencing input: blood, either unsorted or a sorted T cell fraction (not recorded which). This receptor was obtained from a male donor with ankylosing spondylitis or in good health (not recorded which). The V and J genes are TRBV5-5 and TRBJ1-1; D not certain. CDR3 region: CASSLWNTEAFF. The CDR3 nucleotides read TGTGCCAGCAGCTTGTGGAACACTGAAGCTTTCTTT.